A selection of T cell receptor beta chains follows, all from one sample in a study of T-cell reconstitution after alpha-beta-depleted transplantation in children. TCRdb processed the PCR reads anew with MiXCR; each CDR3 protein has one entry. This table holds 500,000 to 650,000 distinct CDR3 sequences, approximately 12% found once. Sequencing was performed on PBMCs, mostly from graft donor cells, taken 360 days after TCRalphabeta/CD19-depleted stem cell transplant. The receptors come from a male patient younger than 18 who had a stem cell transplant for acute myeloid leukemia, so the T cells may come from the graft donor. The CDR3 runs from the conserved cysteine through the conserved F or W. D genes are given only for firm matches. Only some rows state a clone size, as once, few, many or a class for expanded clones.

TGCAGCGTTGCGCCTCCCGCCTCAAGCTTC	CSVAPPASSF	-	-	TRBJ2-1	TRBV29-1
TGTGCCAGCAGCCCCCCGGGACCCGAAAACATTCAGTACTTC	CASSPPGPENIQYF	-	-	TRBJ2-4	TRBV7-2
TGCAGTGTTCCACTCTGGGACTGGGATGAAAAACTGTTTTTT	CSVPLWDWDEKLFF	few	-	TRBJ1-4	TRBV20-1
TGTGCCATAAGGACAGGGACCTACGAGCAGTACTTC	CAIRTGTYEQYF	-	TRBD1	TRBJ2-7	TRBV2
TGCGCCAGCAGCTGGGCCCTAACCGACTATGGCTACACCTTC	CASSWALTDYGYTF	few	-	TRBJ1-2	TRBV4-3
TGTGCCAGCTCACCTCTTGCTCTAAGCGGGAGCGTCTACGAGCAGTACTTC	CASSPLALSGSVYEQYF	many	TRBD2	TRBJ2-7	TRBV18
TGTGCCAGCAGCTTAGGGTCGGGAGGGCTCAACGAGCAGTACTTC	CASSLGSGGLNEQYF	few	TRBD2	TRBJ2-7	TRBV11-2
TGCGCCAGCAGCCAGAATGAGTACTACGAGCAGTACTTC	CASSQNEYYEQYF	few	-	TRBJ2-7	TRBV4-3
TGTGCCAGCGCGTCTTTTGGCGGTTCGGAGACCCAGTACTTC	CASASFGGSETQYF	few	-	TRBJ2-5	TRBV12-3/TRBV12-4
TGTGCCAGCAGCTCTCCCGGGGCTAGCGGGAGGGCCCCAACTGGCTCCTACAATGAGCAGTTCTTC	CASSSPGASGRAPTGSYNEQFF	-	TRBD2	TRBJ2-1	TRBV7-1
TGCAGCGCGGGACAGGGGAACGCCGGGGAGCTGTTTTTT	CSAGQGNAGELFF	few	TRBD1	TRBJ2-2	TRBV29-1
TGTGCCACCAGTGATTTGCTGGAGCCGGGACTCCGGTTCTTC	CATSDLLEPGLRFF	-	-	TRBJ2-1	TRBV24-1
TGTGCCAGCAGACTCGATCGACCCTTCTCCTACGAGCAGTACTTC	CASRLDRPFSYEQYF	many	-	TRBJ2-7	TRBV7-2
TGCGCCAGCAGCCACCACTCGGGGACAGGTTCCTACGAGCAGTACTTC	CASSHHSGTGSYEQYF	-	TRBD1	TRBJ2-7	TRBV4-3
TGTGCCAGCACCCTGGGACTAGCGGTAAATGAGCAGTTCTTC	CASTLGLAVNEQFF	-	TRBD2	TRBJ2-1	TRBV12-3/TRBV12-4
TGTGCCAGCAGGGGCCCGCATGCGTCCTACGAGCAGTACTTC	CASRGPHASYEQYF	few	-	TRBJ2-7	TRBV28
TGCGCCAGCAGCCAAGGACGGGACTACTCCTACGAGCAGTACTTC	CASSQGRDYSYEQYF	few	TRBD2	TRBJ2-7	TRBV4-3
TGTGCCAGCAGCCGCCAAGGGCCCACAGGGAACACTGAAGCTTTCTTT	CASSRQGPTGNTEAFF	-	-	TRBJ1-1	TRBV14
TGTGCCAGCAGTTTAGTACAGGTCCTCTCCTACGAGCAGTACTTC	CASSLVQVLSYEQYF	few	-	TRBJ2-7	TRBV28
TGTGCCAGCAGCGTCGGTCCCCCCGCAGATACGCAGTATTTT	CASSVGPPADTQYF	few	-	TRBJ2-3	TRBV9
TGTGCCAGCAGTGAATTTCGGGGCTCTGGAAACACCATATATTTT	CASSEFRGSGNTIYF	few	-	TRBJ1-3	TRBV25-1
TGTGCCAGCAGCGGGTCAGGGTCCCATGCCTACGAGCAGTACTTC	CASSGSGSHAYEQYF	-	-	TRBJ2-7	TRBV7-2
TGCGCCAGCAGCTCACACCCCACGGGGCTGAACACTGAAGCTTTCTTT	CASSSHPTGLNTEAFF	-	-	TRBJ1-1	TRBV5-1
TGTGCCAGCAGTAATCGTGGCTCGGCAACTAATGAAAAACTGTTTTTT	CASSNRGSATNEKLFF	-	-	TRBJ1-4	TRBV12-3/TRBV12-4
TGCAGTGCTAGGGACGCCTACAATGAGCAGTTCTTC	CSARDAYNEQFF	few	-	TRBJ2-1	TRBV20-1
TGCAGCGGTGGGAGGGAGTTTGGGGAGACCCAGTACTTC	CSGGREFGETQYF	many	TRBD2	TRBJ2-5	TRBV29-1
TGTGCCAGCAGTTTCCCCGGGAGGTCCCTACAGGAGCAGTACTTC	CASSFPGRSLQEQYF	few	TRBD2	TRBJ2-7	TRBV12-3/TRBV12-4